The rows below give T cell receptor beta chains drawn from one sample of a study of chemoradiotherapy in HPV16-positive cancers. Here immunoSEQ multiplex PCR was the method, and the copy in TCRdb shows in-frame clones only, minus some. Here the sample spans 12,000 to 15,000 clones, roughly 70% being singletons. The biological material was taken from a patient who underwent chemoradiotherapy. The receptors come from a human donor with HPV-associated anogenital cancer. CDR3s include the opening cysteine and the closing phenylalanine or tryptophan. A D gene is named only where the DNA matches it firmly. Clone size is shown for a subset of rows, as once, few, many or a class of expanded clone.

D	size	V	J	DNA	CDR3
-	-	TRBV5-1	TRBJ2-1	TGCGCCAGCAGCTTGGAGGGTGAAGGCTATGAGCAGTTCTTC	CASSLEGEGYEQFF
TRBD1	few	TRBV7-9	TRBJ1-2	TGTGCCAGCAGCTCGGGACAGGGAAAGTATGGCTACACCTTC	CASSSGQGKYGYTF
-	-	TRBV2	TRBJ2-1	TGTGCCAGCAGTGAAGGCTTGAGTGAGCAGTTCTTC	CASSEGLSEQFF
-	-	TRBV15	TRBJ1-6	TGTGCCACCAGCAGAGGTAGACAGAATAATTCACCCCTCCACTTT	CATSRGRQNNSPLHF
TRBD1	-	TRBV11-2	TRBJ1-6	TGTGCCAGCAGCATGTGGGGACAGGGGGCTTCACCCCTCCACTTT	CASSMWGQGASPLHF
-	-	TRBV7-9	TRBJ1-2	TGTGCCAGCAGCTTAGGGACTCTAGGCTACACCTTC	CASSLGTLGYTF
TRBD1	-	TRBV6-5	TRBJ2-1	TGTGCCAGCAGATGGGACAGTACAACCTACAATGAGCAGTTCTTC	CASRWDSTTYNEQFF
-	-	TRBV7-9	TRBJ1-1	TGTGCCAGCAGCTTAAGAATGCAGAACACTGAAGCTTTCTTT	CASSLRMQNTEAFF
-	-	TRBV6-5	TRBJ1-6	TGTGCCAGCAGTTACACATCCGGGAATTCACCCCTCCACTTT	CASSYTSGNSPLHF
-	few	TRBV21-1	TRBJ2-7	TGTGCCAGCAGCAACCACCGACCCCGGGACTTCGGGGCCGAGCAGTACTTC	CASSNHRPRDFGAEQYF
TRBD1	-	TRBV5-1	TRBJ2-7	TGCGCCAGCAGCTTGGACGACAGGGACCATGTCGAGCAGTACTTC	CASSLDDRDHVEQYF
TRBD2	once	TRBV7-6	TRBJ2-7	TGTGCCAGCAGCTTGTTCGGGGGAGGGAACAACGAGCAGTACTTC	CASSLFGGGNNEQYF
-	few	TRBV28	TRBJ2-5	TGTGCCAGCAGTTTGGTAGGACGAGAGACCCAGTACTTC	CASSLVGRETQYF
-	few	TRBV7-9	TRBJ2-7	TGTGCCAGCAGCTTAGCCTTGACAGGAACCTACGAGCAGTACTTC	CASSLALTGTYEQYF
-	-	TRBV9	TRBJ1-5	TGTGCCAGCAGCGTAGAGGGGGGCAATCAGCCCCAGCATTTT	CASSVEGGNQPQHF
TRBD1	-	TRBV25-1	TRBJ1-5	TGTGCCCGCTGTGGGGACAGGGAAGATGGCAATCAGCCCCAGCATTTT	CARCGDREDGNQPQHF
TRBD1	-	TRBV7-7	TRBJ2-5	TGTGCCAGCAGCTATACCGGGACAGGGGGGGAGACCCAGTACTTC	CASSYTGTGGETQYF
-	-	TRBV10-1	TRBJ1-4	TGCGCCAGCAGTGCCCGGAGGTGGGGGGCAACTAATGAAAAACTGTTTTTT	CASSARRWGATNEKLFF
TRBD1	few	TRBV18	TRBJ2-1	TGTGCCAGCTCACCGACGACAGGGAGAGATAATGAGCAGTTCTTC	CASSPTTGRDNEQFF
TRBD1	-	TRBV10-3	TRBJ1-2	TGTGCCATCAGTGAGTCCTCACAGGGGGTTGGTGGCTACACCTTC	CAISESSQGVGGYTF
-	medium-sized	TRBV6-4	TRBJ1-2	TGTGCCAGCAGTGACGACGGTAACTATGGCTACACCTTC	CASSDDGNYGYTF
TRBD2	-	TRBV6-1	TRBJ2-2	TGTGCCAGCAGTGATCATAGCGGGGGGGCCGGGGAGCTGTTTTTT	CASSDHSGGAGELFF
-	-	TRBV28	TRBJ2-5	TGTGCCAGCAGTTTTCCCCTGGGAGGCACTGAAGAGACCCAGTACTTC	CASSFPLGGTEETQYF
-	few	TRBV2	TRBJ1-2	TGTGCCAGGCAAGATCCGGGACTAGGCTATGGCTACACCTTC	CARQDPGLGYGYTF
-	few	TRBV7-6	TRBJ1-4	TGTGCCAGCAGCTTACAAGGTGAAAAACTGTTTTTT	CASSLQGEKLFF
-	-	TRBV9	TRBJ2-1	TGTGCCAGCAGCGTAGAGGGGCGGGGCATTAGGAGCAATGAGCAGTTCTTC	CASSVEGRGIRSNEQFF
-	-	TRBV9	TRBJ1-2	TGTGCCAGCAGCCTACAGGGCGGCAATGGCTACACCTTC	CASSLQGGNGYTF
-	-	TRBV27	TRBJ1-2	TGTGCCAGCGGGGGACAAGACCTAAACTATGGCTACACCTTC	CASGGQDLNYGYTF
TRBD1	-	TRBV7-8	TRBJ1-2	TGTGCCAGCAGCTTAGCTGGACAGGGTGGCTACACCTTC	CASSLAGQGGYTF
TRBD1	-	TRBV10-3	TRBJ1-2	TGTGCCATCAGTGAGTCCGTACGTGGACAGGGGGCAGGTCCCTACACCTTC	CAISESVRGQGAGPYTF
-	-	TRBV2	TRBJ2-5	TGTGCCAGTTCTAAATCGGCCACCCAAGAGACCCAGTACTTC	CASSKSATQETQYF
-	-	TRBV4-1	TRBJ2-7	TGCGCCAGCAACCAAGATGATTCGGGGGTCTCCTACGAGCAGTACTTC	CASNQDDSGVSYEQYF
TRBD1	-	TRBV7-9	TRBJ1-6	TGTGCCAGCAGCTTTGGGACAGGGGGGAAGAATTCACCCCTCCACTTT	CASSFGTGGKNSPLHF
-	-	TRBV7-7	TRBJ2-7	TGTGCCAGCAGCTCCGGGGCGGGGCCGGCTTACGAGCAGTACTTC	CASSSGAGPAYEQYF
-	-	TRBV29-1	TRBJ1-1	TGCAGCGTACAAGAACAGGGTTGGACTGAAGCTTTCTTT	CSVQEQGWTEAFF
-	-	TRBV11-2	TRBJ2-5	TGTGCCAGCAGCTTAGAATGGAGTGTTTCCCAAGAGACCCAGTACTTC	CASSLEWSVSQETQYF
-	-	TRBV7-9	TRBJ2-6	TGTGCCAGCAGCTTAGAAGTAACAGAAGGAGTTAGGGCCAACGTCCTGACTTTC	CASSLEVTEGVRANVLTF
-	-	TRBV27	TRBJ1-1	TGTGCCAGCAGTTTTAACAGAAACATGAACACTGAAGCTTTCTTT	CASSFNRNMNTEAFF
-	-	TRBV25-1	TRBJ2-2	TGTGCCAGCAGTGAAGACACCCTACGCACCGGGGAGCTGTTTTTT	CASSEDTLRTGELFF
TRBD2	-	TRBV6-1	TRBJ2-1	TGTGCCAGCAAGACAGACCCGGGAGGGCCCAATGAGCAGTTCTTC	CASKTDPGGPNEQFF
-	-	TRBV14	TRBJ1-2	TGTGCCAGCAGCCAAGGGACCTATTTTTATGGCTACACCTTC	CASSQGTYFYGYTF
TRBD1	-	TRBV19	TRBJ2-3	TGTGCCAGTAGTATGAGGACAGGGCTCGCGAAAGATACGCAGTATTTT	CASSMRTGLAKDTQYF
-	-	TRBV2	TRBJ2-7	TGTGCCAGCAGTGCTCGGGGATACGAGCAGTACTTC	CASSARGYEQYF
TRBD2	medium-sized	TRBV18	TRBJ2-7	TGTGCCAGCTCACCATCCTGGACTAGCGGGGGCCTCTCCTACGAGCAGTACTTC	CASSPSWTSGGLSYEQYF
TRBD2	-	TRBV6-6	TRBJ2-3	TGTGCCAGCAGTTACTCGGGGGGGAGCGGCACAGATACGCAGTATTTT	CASSYSGGSGTDTQYF
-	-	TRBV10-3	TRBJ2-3	TGTGCCATAAAGACACCCTACACAGATACGCAGTATTTT	CAIKTPYTDTQYF